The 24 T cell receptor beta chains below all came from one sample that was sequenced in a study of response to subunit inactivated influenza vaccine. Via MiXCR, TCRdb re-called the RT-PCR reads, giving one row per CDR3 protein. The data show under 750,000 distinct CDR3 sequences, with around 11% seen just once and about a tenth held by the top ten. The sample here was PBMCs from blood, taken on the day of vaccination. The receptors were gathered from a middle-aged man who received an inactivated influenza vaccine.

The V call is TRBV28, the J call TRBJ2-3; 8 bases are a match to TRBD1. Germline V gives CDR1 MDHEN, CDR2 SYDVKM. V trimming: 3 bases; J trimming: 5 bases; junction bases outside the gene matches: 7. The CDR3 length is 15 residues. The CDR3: CASSLTWTGIDTQYF. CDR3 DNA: TGTGCCAGCAGTTTGACGTGGACAGGGATAGATACGCAGTATTTT.

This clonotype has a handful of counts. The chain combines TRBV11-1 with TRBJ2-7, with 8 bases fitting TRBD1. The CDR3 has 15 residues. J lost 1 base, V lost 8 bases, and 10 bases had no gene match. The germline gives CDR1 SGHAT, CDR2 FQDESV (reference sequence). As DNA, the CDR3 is TGTGCCAGCGGGACCGGGACAGGTTATTCCTACGAGCAGTACTTC. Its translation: CASGTGTGYSYEQYF.

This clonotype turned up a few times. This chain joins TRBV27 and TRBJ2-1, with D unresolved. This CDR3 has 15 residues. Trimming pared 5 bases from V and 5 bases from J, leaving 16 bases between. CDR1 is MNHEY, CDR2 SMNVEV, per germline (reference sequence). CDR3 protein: CASSPRIGRHNEQFF. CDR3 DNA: TGTGCCAGCAGTCCCCGCATCGGTCGGCACAATGAGCAGTTCTTC.

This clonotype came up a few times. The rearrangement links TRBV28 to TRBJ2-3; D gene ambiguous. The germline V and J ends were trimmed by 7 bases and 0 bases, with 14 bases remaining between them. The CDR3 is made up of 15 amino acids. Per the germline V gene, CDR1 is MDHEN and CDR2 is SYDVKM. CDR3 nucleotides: TGTGCCAGCAAACTGACACCCGCTAGCACAGATACGCAGTATTTT. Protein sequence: CASKLTPASTDTQYF.

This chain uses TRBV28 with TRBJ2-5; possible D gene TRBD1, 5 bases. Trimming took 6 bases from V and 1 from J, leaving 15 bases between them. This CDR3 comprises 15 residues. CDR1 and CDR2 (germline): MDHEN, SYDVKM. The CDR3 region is CASRTPGASQETQYF. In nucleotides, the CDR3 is TGTGCCAGCAGGACGCCTGGGGCGTCCCAAGAGACCCAGTACTTC.

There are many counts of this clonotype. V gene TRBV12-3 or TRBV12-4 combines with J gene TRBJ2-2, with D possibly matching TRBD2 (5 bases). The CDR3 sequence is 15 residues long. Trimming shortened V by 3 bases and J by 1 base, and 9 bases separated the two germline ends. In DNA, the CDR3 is TGTGCCAGCAGTTTGTGGGCGGGGAACACCGGGGAGCTGTTTTTT. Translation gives CASSLWAGNTGELFF.

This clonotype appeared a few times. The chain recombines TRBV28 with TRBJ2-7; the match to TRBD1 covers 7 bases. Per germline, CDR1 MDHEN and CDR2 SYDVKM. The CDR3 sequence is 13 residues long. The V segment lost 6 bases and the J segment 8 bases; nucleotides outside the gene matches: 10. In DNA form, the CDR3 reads TGTGCCAGCAGGATCACCGGGACAGTAAAGCAGTACTTC. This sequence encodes CASRITGTVKQYF. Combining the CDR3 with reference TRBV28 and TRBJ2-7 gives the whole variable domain DVKVTQSSRYLVKRTGEKVFLECVQDMDHENMFWYRQDPGLGLRLIYFSYDVKMKEKGDIPEGYSVSREKKERFSLILESASTNQTSMYLCASRITGTVKQYFGPGTRLTVT.

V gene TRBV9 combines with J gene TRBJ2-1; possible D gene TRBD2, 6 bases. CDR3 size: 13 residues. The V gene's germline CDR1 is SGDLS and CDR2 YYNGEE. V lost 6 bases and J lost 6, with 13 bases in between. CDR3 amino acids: CASNLGGVNEQFF. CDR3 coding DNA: TGTGCCAGCAACCTCGGGGGAGTCAATGAGCAGTTCTTC.

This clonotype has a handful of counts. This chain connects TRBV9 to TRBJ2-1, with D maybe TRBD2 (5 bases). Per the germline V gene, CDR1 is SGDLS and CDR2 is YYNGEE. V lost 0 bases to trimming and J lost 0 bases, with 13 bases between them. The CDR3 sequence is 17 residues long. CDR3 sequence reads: CASSVGPGSSSYNEQFF. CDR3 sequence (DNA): TGTGCCAGCAGCGTAGGCCCGGGATCTAGCTCCTACAATGAGCAGTTCTTC.

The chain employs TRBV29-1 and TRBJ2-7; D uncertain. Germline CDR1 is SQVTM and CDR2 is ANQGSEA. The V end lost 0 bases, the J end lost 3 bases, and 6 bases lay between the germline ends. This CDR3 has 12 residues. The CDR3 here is CSVEDGVYEQYF. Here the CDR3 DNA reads TGCAGCGTTGAAGATGGGGTCTACGAGCAGTACTTC.

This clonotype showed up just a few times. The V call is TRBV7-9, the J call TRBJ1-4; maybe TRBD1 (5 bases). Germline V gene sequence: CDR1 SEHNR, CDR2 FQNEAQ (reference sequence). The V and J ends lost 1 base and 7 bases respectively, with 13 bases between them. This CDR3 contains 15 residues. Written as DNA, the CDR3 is TGTGCCAGCAGCTTAGGCAGGGAACCCCGTGAAAAACTGTTTTTT. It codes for CASSLGREPREKLFF.

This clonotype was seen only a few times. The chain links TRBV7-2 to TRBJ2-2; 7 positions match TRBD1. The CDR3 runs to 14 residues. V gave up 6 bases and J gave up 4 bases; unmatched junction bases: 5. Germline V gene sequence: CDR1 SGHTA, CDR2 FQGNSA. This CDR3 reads CASREGQITGELFF. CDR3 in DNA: TGTGCCAGCAGAGAGGGACAGATCACCGGGGAGCTGTTTTTT.

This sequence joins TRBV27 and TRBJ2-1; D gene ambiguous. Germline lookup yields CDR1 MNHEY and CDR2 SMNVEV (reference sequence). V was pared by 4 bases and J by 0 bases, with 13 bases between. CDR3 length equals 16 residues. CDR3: CASSSHLISSYNEQFF. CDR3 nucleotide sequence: TGTGCCAGCAGTTCCCACTTAATCAGCTCCTACAATGAGCAGTTCTTC.

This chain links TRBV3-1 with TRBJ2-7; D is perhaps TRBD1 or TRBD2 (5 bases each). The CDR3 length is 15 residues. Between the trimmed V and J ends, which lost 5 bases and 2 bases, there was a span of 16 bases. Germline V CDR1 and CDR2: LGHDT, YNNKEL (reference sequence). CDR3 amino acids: CASSSSPGRAYEQYF. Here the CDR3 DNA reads TGTGCCAGCAGCTCCAGCCCGGGACGGGCCTACGAGCAGTACTTC.

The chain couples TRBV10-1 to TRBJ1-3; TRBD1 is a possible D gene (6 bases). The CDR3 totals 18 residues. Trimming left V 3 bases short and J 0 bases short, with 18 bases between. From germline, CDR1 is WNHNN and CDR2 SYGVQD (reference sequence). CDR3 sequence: CASSDFGSTGYSGNTIYF. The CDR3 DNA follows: TGCGCCAGCAGTGACTTCGGTTCGACAGGCTACTCTGGAAACACCATATATTTT.

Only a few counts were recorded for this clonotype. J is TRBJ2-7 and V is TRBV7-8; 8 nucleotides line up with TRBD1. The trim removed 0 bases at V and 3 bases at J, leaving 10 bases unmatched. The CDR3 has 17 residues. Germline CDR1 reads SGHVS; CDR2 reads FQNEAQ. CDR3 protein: CASSLAFIRTGYYEQYF. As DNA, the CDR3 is TGTGCCAGCAGCTTAGCATTTATTAGGACAGGGTACTACGAGCAGTACTTC.

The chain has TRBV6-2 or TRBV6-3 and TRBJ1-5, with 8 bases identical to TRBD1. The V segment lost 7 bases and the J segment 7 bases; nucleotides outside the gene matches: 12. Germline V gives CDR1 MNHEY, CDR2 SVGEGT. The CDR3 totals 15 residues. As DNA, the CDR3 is TGTGCCAGCACCCCGGACAGGGCCCCTCGCCAGCCCCAGCATTTT. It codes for CASTPDRAPRQPQHF.

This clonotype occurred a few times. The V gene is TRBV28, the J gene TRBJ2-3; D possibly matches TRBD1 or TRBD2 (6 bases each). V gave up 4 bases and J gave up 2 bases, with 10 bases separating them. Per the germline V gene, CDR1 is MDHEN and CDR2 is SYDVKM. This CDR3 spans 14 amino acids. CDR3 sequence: CASSYGGYTDTQYF. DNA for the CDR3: TGTGCCAGCAGTTACGGGGGCTACACAGATACGCAGTATTTT.

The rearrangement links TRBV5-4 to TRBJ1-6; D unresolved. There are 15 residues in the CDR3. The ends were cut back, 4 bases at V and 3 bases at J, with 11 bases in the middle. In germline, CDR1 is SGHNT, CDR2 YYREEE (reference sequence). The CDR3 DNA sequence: TGTGCCAGCAGCGAGACCGGAGGCTATAATTCACCCCTCCACTTT. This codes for CASSETGGYNSPLHF.

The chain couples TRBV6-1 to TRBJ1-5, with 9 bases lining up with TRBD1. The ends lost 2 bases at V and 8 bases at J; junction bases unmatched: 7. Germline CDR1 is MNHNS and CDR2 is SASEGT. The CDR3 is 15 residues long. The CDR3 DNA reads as TGTGCCAGCAGTGAAAAACAGGGGGCAGGTAAGCCCCAGCATTTT. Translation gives CASSEKQGAGKPQHF.

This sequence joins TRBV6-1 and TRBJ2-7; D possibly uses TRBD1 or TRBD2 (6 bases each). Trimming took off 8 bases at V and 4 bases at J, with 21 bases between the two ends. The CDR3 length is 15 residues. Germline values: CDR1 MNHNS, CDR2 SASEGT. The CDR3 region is CASGLLGGSSYEQYF. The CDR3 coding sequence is TGTGCCAGCGGTCTATTGGGGGGCTCTTCGTACGAGCAGTACTTC.

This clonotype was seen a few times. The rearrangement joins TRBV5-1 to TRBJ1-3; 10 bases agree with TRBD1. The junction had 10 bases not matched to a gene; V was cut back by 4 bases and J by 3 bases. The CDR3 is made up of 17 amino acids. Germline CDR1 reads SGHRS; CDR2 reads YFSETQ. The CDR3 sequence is CASSRGGQGNLGNTIYF. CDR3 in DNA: TGCGCCAGCAGCCGGGGGGGACAGGGGAACCTTGGAAACACCATATATTTT.

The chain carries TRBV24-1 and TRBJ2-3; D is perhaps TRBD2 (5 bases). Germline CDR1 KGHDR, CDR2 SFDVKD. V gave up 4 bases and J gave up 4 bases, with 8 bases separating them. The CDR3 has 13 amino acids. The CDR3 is CATSDRDPDTQYF. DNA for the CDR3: TGTGCCACCAGTGACCGGGATCCAGATACGCAGTATTTT.

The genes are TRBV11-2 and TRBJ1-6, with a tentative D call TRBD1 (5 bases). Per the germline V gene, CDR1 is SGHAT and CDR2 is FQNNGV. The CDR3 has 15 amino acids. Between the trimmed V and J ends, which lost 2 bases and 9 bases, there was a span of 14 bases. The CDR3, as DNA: TGTGCCAGCAGCTTAACTCAGGGCGGCCGTTCACCCCTCCACTTT. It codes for CASSLTQGGRSPLHF.